This is a list of T cell receptor beta chains from one sample in a study of early T cells in non-severe SARS-CoV-2 infection. Using its own MiXCR run on the 5' RACE reads, TCRdb lists one record per CDR3 protein. Counted here are tens of thousands of distinct CDR3 sequences, approximately 5.6% occurring once; the ten biggest clones make up about 7%. The sequenced material came from whole blood. These receptors came from an adult who was a healthcare worker with PCR-confirmed SARS-CoV-2 infection or an uninfected control (not recorded which). Both conserved end residues are trimmed from each CDR3. A D gene is named only where the DNA matches it firmly.

v_gene	d_gene	j_gene	CDR3aa
TRBV20-1	-	TRBJ2-5	SATAGVETQY
TRBV3-1	-	TRBJ2-5	ASTGGGETQY
TRBV20-1	-	TRBJ2-7	SASRDPASYEQY
TRBV7-2	TRBD2	TRBJ2-6	ASSLKRGTFSGANVLT
TRBV5-1	-	TRBJ2-7	ASSSTGARWVTEQY
TRBV15	TRBD1	TRBJ2-7	ATSPYPLDRAGHEQY
TRBV30	-	TRBJ2-7	AWTWGVGNEQY
TRBV12-3/TRBV12-4	-	TRBJ2-7	ASRGTSLRSYEQY
TRBV5-1	-	TRBJ1-6	ASSLGEARTLH
TRBV29-1	-	TRBJ2-2	SVESGAITGELF
TRBV28	-	TRBJ1-5	ASSPPPRVRSNQPQH
TRBV28	-	TRBJ2-1	ASSRDTVYNEQF
TRBV6-5	-	TRBJ1-6	ASSYSSRALYGSPLH
TRBV25-1	TRBD1	TRBJ1-2	ASSESLDRGPYGYT
TRBV4-1	-	TRBJ2-5	ASSKGGQETQY
TRBV7-7	-	TRBJ2-3	AVRNFTDTQY
TRBV12-3/TRBV12-4	-	TRBJ1-4	ASSLNMGEKLF
TRBV12-3/TRBV12-4	-	TRBJ1-1	ASSFGPPTGPF
TRBV5-4	TRBD2	TRBJ2-2	ASQRGGSNTGELF
TRBV7-9	-	TRBJ1-6	ASSSRQHNSPLH
TRBV5-1	-	TRBJ2-7	ASSRPNYEQY
TRBV7-2	TRBD1	TRBJ2-7	ASSFTGTGKSEQY
TRBV27	-	TRBJ1-6	ANPEGGGSYNSPLH
TRBV27	TRBD1	TRBJ2-7	ASSSWTGALPYEQY
TRBV6-6	TRBD1	TRBJ1-1	ASPPGQVLNTEAF
TRBV7-9	-	TRBJ2-1	ASSLHEQF
TRBV5-1	-	TRBJ1-2	ASSLEAEYYGYT
TRBV5-4	-	TRBJ1-4	ASSLFGLAEKLF
TRBV6-6	TRBD2	TRBJ2-5	ASSYSSSSGRDWETQY
TRBV10-3	-	TRBJ1-2	AISEGQSFGYT
TRBV9	-	TRBJ2-2	ASSLGTNTGELF
TRBV11-1	TRBD2	TRBJ2-1	ASSFGTSTF
TRBV4-1	TRBD2	TRBJ2-5	ASSIMASGNQETQY
TRBV20-1	-	TRBJ1-2	SARSGDLAPF
TRBV7-9	-	TRBJ2-1	ASSAPDSLNEQF
TRBV7-9	-	TRBJ1-5	ASSSDPPYQPQH
TRBV27	-	TRBJ2-7	ASRGAGVEQY
TRBV29-1	-	TRBJ1-2	SVGGFGYT
TRBV2	TRBD2	TRBJ2-1	AAPGLAPYNEQF
TRBV5-1	-	TRBJ2-3	ASSLERLGGADTQY
TRBV29-1	TRBD1	TRBJ2-1	SGRTGPNGEQF
TRBV20-1	-	TRBJ1-2	SAAQPRTKYGYT
TRBV20-1	-	TRBJ2-5	SARRLRVASLQETQY
TRBV2	-	TRBJ2-1	ASSDGSGDDEQF
TRBV12-3/TRBV12-4	-	TRBJ1-6	ATSGGRSPLH
TRBV7-2	-	TRBJ2-7	ASSLAAREQY
TRBV28	-	TRBJ1-2	ASSGQRLLGYT
TRBV15	TRBD2	TRBJ2-1	ATSTGTSGGYNEQF
TRBV6-1	-	TRBJ2-5	ASSPRWTTETQY
TRBV2	-	TRBJ2-7	ASSGASEGKSIYEQY
TRBV5-4	-	TRBJ2-4	ASSLPGTLAKNIQY
TRBV27	-	TRBJ1-6	ASSLVWSGQGTYSPLH
TRBV18	-	TRBJ1-1	ASSPPGRENTEAF
TRBV7-2	-	TRBJ2-1	ASRRALEQF
TRBV2	-	TRBJ1-4	ASSSPGLGEKLF
TRBV6-2/TRBV6-3	-	TRBJ2-2	ASSPGVVELF
TRBV7-2	TRBD1	TRBJ1-4	ASSSADRELF